The 9 T cell receptor beta chains in this list originate from one sample, sequenced in a study of CD4+ T cells in melanoma (dated by TCRdb to the early 2020s). The method behind the library was the immunoSEQ multiplex PCR assay. TCRdb re-hosts the immuneACCESS table, in-frame sequences only. Its copies lack some clones; in the studies checked, an unresolved V gene accounts for under half of them, and the cause for the rest is not known. This sample comprises about 140,000 clones, around 90% of them detected only once. Roughly 1.4% of the sample is taken by the ten largest. Receptors originate from a human donor with melanoma.

The count of this clone is one. V and J are TRBV19 and TRBJ2-7; 8 bases are a match to TRBD2. Germline-derived CDR1 and CDR2 are LNHDA and SQIVND (reference sequence). The CDR3 has 15 residues. V shed 3 bases, J shed 5 bases, and the junction held 9 bases outside the gene matches. CDR3 DNA sequence: TGTGCCAGTAGTATTGTATTAGCGGGAAGGGACGAGCAGTACTTC. Encoded protein: CASSIVLAGRDEQYF.

The rearrangement uses TRBV7-3 and TRBJ1-3; D is perhaps TRBD1 (5 bases). The V gene's germline CDR1 is SGHTA and CDR2 FQGTGA. V shed 0 bases and J shed 2 bases, with 8 bases lying between them. The CDR3 extends over 15 amino acids. The CDR3 nucleotides are TGTGCCAGCAGCTTAACGCAGGGTACTGGAAACACCATATATTTT. Its translation: CASSLTQGTGNTIYF.

The rearrangement joins TRBV6-1 to TRBJ1-5; D might be TRBD1 (6 bases). The V and J ends lost 4 bases and 1 base respectively, with 8 bases between them. There are 14 residues in the CDR3. Looked up from germline, CDR1 is MNHNS and CDR2 is SASEGT. DNA of the CDR3: TGTGCCAGCAGTGCACAGGGAAGCAATCAGCCCCAGCATTTT. Protein product: CASSAQGSNQPQHF.

The rearrangement uses TRBV7-9 and TRBJ1-2; 7 bases are shared with TRBD1. CDR3 length: 14 residues. The V gene end was trimmed by 3 bases and the J gene end by 3 bases; junction bases not matched to a gene: 4. CDR1 and CDR2 from the germline V gene are SEHNR and FQNEAQ (reference sequence). The CDR3 sequence: CASSFRDRDYGYTF. In DNA, the CDR3 is TGTGCCAGCAGCTTTCGAGACAGGGACTATGGCTACACCTTC.

Written as DNA, the CDR3 is TGCGCCAGCAGAGGAGATAGCAATCAGCCCCAGCATTTT. Its translation: CASRGDSNQPQHF. The V call is TRBV5-1, the J call TRBJ1-5; no clear D gene. Germline CDR1 reads SGHRS; CDR2 reads YFSETQ. V shed 5 bases and J shed 0 bases, with 6 bases lying between them. This CDR3 comprises 13 residues.

This rearrangement joins TRBV6-1 to TRBJ1-2, with D tentatively TRBD1 (5 bases). The V gene's germline CDR1 is MNHNS and CDR2 SASEGT. The CDR3 is 14 residues long. V lost 1 base and J lost 6, with 12 bases in between. CDR3 DNA: TGTGCCAGCAGTGAAGGGCCCGGGACGGATGGCTACACCTTC. It yields the protein CASSEGPGTDGYTF.

The gene calls are TRBV6-5 and TRBJ1-1, with no clear D. There are 12 residues in the CDR3. V was pared by 8 bases and J by 10 bases, with 17 bases between. Germline V CDR1 and CDR2: MNHEY, SVGAGI. In DNA, the CDR3 is TGTGCCAGCGGAGTCTTGGCCGCGGGAGCTTTCTTT. It is translated as CASGVLAAGAFF.

The V call is TRBV7-9, the J call TRBJ1-1, with TRBD1 matching over 11 bases. The J segment lost 11 bases and the V segment lost 1 base, leaving 3 bases of the junction unmatched. CDR1 and CDR2 (germline): SEHNR, FQNEAQ (reference sequence). The CDR3 runs to 13 residues. The chain's CDR3 is CASSLGGQGVAFF. CDR3 nucleotides: TGTGCCAGCAGCTTAGGGGGACAGGGGGTTGCTTTCTTT.

V and J are TRBV27 and TRBJ1-1; 10 nucleotides match TRBD1. The V and J ends lost 7 bases and 5 bases, in that order; junction bases with no gene match: 4. The germline V gene has CDR1 MNHEY and CDR2 SMNVEV (reference sequence). The length of the CDR3 is 13 residues. CDR3: CASTRTGGTEAFF. In nucleotides, the CDR3 is TGTGCCAGCACCAGGACAGGGGGGACTGAAGCTTTCTTT.